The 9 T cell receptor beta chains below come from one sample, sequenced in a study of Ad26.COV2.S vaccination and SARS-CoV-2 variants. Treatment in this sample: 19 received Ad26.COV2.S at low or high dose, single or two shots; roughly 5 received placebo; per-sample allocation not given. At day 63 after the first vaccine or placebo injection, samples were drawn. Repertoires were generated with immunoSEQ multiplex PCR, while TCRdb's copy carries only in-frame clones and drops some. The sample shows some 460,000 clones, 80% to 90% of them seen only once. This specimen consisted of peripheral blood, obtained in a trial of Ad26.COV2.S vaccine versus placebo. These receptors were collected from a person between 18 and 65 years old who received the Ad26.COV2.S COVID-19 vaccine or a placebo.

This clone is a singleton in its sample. CDR3 sequence: CASSLEATNTGELFF. The CDR3 region has the DNA TGTGCCAGCAGCTTAGAAGCCACGAACACCGGGGAGCTGTTTTTT. The V and J genes are TRBV7-2 and TRBJ2-2, with D hard to call. The CDR3 is 15 amino acids. Trimming pared 1 base from V and 0 bases from J, leaving 6 bases between. CDR1 is SGHTA, CDR2 FQGNSA, per germline.

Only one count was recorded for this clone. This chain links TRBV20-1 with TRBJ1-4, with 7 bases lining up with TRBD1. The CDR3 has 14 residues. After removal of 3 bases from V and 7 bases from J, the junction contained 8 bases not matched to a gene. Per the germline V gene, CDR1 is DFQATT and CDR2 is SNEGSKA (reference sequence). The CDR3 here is CSASRQGFGEKLFF. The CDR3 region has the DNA TGCAGTGCTAGTAGACAGGGTTTTGGTGAAAAACTGTTTTTT.

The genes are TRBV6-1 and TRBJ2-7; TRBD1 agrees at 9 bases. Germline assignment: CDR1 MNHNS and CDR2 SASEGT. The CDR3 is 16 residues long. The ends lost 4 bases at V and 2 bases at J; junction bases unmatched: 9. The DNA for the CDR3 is TGTGCCAGCAGTGGTCTGCCGGGACAGGGAACCTACGAGCAGTACTTC. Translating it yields CASSGLPGQGTYEQYF.

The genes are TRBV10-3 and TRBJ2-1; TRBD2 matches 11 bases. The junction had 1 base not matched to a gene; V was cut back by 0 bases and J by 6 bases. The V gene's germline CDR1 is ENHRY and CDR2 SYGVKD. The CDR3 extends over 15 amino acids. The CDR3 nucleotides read TGTGCCATCAGTGAGTCTAGCGGGAGGGTCAATGAGCAGTTCTTC. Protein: CAISESSGRVNEQFF.

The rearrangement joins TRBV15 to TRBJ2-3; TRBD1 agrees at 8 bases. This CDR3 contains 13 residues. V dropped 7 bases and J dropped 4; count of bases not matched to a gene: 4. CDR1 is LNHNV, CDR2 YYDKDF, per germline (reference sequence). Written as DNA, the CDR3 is TGTGCCACCACGACAGGGGAGGCAGATACGCAGTATTTT. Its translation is CATTTGEADTQYF.

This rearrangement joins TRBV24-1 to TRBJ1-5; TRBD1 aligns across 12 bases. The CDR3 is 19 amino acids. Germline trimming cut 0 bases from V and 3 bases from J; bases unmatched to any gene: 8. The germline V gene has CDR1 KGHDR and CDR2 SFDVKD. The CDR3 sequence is CATSDLGTGGAYFNQPQHF. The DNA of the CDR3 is TGTGCCACCAGTGATTTGGGGACAGGGGGCGCCTACTTCAATCAGCCCCAGCATTTT.

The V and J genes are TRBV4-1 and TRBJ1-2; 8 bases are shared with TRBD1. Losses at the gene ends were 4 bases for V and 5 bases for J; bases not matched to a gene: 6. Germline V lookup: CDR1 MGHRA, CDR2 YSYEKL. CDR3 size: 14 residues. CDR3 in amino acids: CASSLDRGDYGYTF. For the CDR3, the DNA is TGCGCCAGCAGCCTAGACAGGGGCGATTATGGCTACACCTTC.

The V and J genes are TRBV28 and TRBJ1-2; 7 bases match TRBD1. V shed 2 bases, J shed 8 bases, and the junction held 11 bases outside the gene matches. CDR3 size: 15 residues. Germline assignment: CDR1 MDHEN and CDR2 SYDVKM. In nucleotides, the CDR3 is TGTGCCAGCAGTTTAAAGGGTCGGCAGGGGGTCGGCTACACCTTC. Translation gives CASSLKGRQGVGYTF.

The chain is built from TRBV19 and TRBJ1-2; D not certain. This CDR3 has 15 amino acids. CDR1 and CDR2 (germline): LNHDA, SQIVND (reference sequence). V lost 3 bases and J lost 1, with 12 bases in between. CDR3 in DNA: TGTGCCAGTAGTATTTTTGGCGGAGTTAACTATGGCTACACCTTC. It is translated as CASSIFGGVNYGYTF.